This T cell receptor beta chain was profiled in a study of blood T cell repertoires in COVID-19 (dated by TCRdb to the early 2020s). Study-level background: The collaborator samples originated in the United States, Italy and Spain and spanned the acute and convalescent phases of COVID-19. Subjects who had been exposed to COVID-19, were actively infected with it, or had recovered from it provided the deeply sampled blood TCRbeta repertoires that made up the dataset. Nearly every sample came with metadata listing a de-identified subject ID, COVID-19 status, age in years and sex. The samples were drawn from two sources: the first 160 participants of the ongoing ImmuneRACE study, and 1,000 to 1,500 subjects contributed by 6 global collaborators. The prospective study material was composed of cDNA or gDNA derived from T cells, B-cell-depleted T cells, or PBMCs. HLA class I and class II types, where available, came from metadata supplied by the sample provider rather than from assay-based typing. A freely available public database, intended as a resource for researchers studying the immune response to SARS-CoV-2, is where the repertoires were released. Overall results and qualifications from the work: How much clinical and demographic metadata was included differed by source and by participant, and the metadata was provided uncurated.

Whole blood was collected in K2EDTA tubes by collaborating institutions according to the institutions' own protocols. For TCRbeta analysis, collaborator samples were shipped as frozen whole blood, as isolated PBMCs, or as DNA extracted from either sample type. In the case of this clone: Its recognized antigen is unknown. No base quality information exists; no much larger clone differs at one position.

TCRbeta CDR3 regions were amplified from genomic DNA using the immunoSEQ Assay, a bias-controlled multiplex PCR. The paper's data handling went like this. The number of nucleated cells in each sample was estimated from the amplification of reference gene primers within the assay. Sequence reads were collapsed and filtered to measure the absolute abundance of every unique TCRbeta CDR3 rearrangement. Productive Simpson clonality was computed per sample as the square root of Simpson's diversity index over productive rearrangements. TCRdb stores this immuneACCESS table with in-frame sequences only. Part of the clones is absent; in the studies checked, under half of the shortfall reflects unresolved V genes, and no reason is known for the rest. Clone size and V and J calls were adopted from that table, with D and trimming inferred from the DNA. Here the sample has about 300,000 clones; about 87% occur a single time. 1% to 1.5% of the sample belongs to the ten largest clones.

Trimming leaves V shorter by 5 bases and J shorter by 2 bases, with the junction holding 7 bases beyond the gene matches. Including the terminal cysteine and phenylalanine, the CDR3 comprises 16 residues. CDR3 DNA only is kept here, 48 bases in frame from base 1. CDR1 is given as SGHNT and CDR2 as YENEEA, both from the germline V gene. The sample was peripheral blood. The V and J genes are TRBV11-3 and TRBJ2-7; 12 bases in the junction line up with TRBD2. This sequence originates from a man between 65 and 85 years old with acute or convalescent COVID-19. The CDR3 region reads CASSPSASGGAYEQYF. The DNA sequence is TGTGCCAGCAGCCCCTCGGCTAGCGGGGGGGCCTACGAGCAGTACTTC.